The following is a T cell receptor (beta chain) sequence with its context. Its target is unknown. This record belongs to a study of blood T cells in healthy people across ages. PCR was performed a second time for roughly 7 to 12 cycles using a sample-barcoded 5' primer and a J-beta primer mix. From the 5' RACE reads, TCRdb called clonotypes with MiXCR, one entry per CDR3 protein. The sample yields approximately 730,000 distinct CDR3 sequences, approximately 43% seen once. V was shortened by 0 bases and J by 11 bases, with 23 bases between the two germline ends. This CDR3 contains 16 residues. Germline V lookup: CDR1 SGHKS, CDR2 YYEKEE (reference sequence). Overall study results and limits: Bulk PBMC profiling left naive and antigen-experienced comparisons inconclusive. Getting older went along with TCR beta diversity per million T cells dropping roughly linearly.

The rearrangement links TRBV5-5 to TRBJ1-2; a weak D match, TRBD1 (5 bases). This TCR derives from a woman aged 60-70 years in good health. What was sequenced was blood. CDR3 in DNA: TGTGCCAGCAGCTTGGAGGTACGGGGTGGGGCACACATTTACACCTTC. Its protein is CASSLEVRGGAHIYTF.